This T cell receptor beta chain originates from a study of T cells in women clearing cervical HPV infection. Study observations and caveats: Controls had more TRBV6-7 (around 0.15%) than cases (approximately 0.11%).

Dot-blot hybridization genotyped cervical HPV amplified with MY09/MY11 PCR. The CDR3 length is 17 residues. Germline CDR1 is DFQATT and CDR2 is SNEGSKA (reference sequence). V trimming: 3 bases; J trimming: 5 bases; junction bases outside the gene matches: 16. TCRdb keeps only in-frame clones here, not all; method: immunoSEQ multiplex PCR. Here the sample table reports 30,000 or so clones. As to this clone: Its antigen remains unidentified. The read stops 3 residues short of the end of the CDR3; the missing end is completed from the germline J gene.

The chain is built from TRBV20-1 and TRBJ2-1; 7 positions agree with TRBD2. The receptor was isolated from a woman aged 18-70 years with a cervical HPV16 infection that either progressed to CIN3+ or cleared (not recorded which). The sequenced material came from blood buffy coat. CDR3 amino acids: CSARGGGDGVVHNEQFF. The sequenced part of the CDR3 DNA is TGCAGTGCTAGGGGGGGAGGGGATGGGGTTGTCCACAATGAG.